The 30 T cell receptor beta chains below come from one sample, sequenced in a study of cytomegalovirus exposure and HLA in healthy donors (dated by TCRdb to 2016 to 2017). Libraries came from the immunoSEQ multiplex PCR assay. For the multiplex PCR, a mixture combining 60 forward primers for TCR Vbeta segments and 13 reverse primers for TCR Jbeta segments was used. TCRdb took this table from immuneACCESS and kept in-frame rearrangements with V and J called. Such tables lack part of the clones; where checked against another copy, unresolved V genes explain under half of the gap, and the rest is unexplained. The sample table lists some 150,000 clones, 55% to 80% of them with a count of one. The top ten clonotypes cover around 7.1% of the sample. What was sequenced was PBMCs. The receptors originated from a woman aged 55-70 years in good health and CMV-seropositive.

The chain couples TRBV10-2 to TRBJ1-2; D call uncertain. The CDR3 contains 13 residues. V dropped 7 bases and J dropped 2 bases, with 11 bases sitting between them. In germline, CDR1 is WSHSY, CDR2 SAAADI. CDR3 loop: CASTLRNNYGYTF. The CDR3 DNA reads as TGCGCCAGCACCCTGCGGAACAACTATGGCTACACCTTC.

This clone has a handful of counts. The J gene is TRBJ1-2, the V gene TRBV28, with D possibly matching TRBD1 (6 bases). CDR3 length equals 15 residues. Germline lookup yields CDR1 MDHEN and CDR2 SYDVKM. V shed 8 bases and J shed 2 bases, with 18 bases lying between them. DNA for the CDR3: TGTGCCAGCTCGACAGGTAGCGCAGGGAACTATGGCTACACCTTC. Protein sequence: CASSTGSAGNYGYTF.

This clone was recorded only once. The chain has TRBV7-6 and TRBJ2-7; no definite D call. This CDR3 contains 11 residues. V was clipped by 7 bases and J by 4 bases, with 8 bases between them. Germline CDR1 reads SGHVS; CDR2 reads FNYEAQ. The CDR3 coding sequence is TGTGCCAGCATGAGGATTTACGAGCAGTACTTC. Amino acid sequence: CASMRIYEQYF.

This clone was observed a few times. The rearrangement uses TRBV7-2 and TRBJ1-4, with D tentatively TRBD1 (6 bases). Germline V lookup: CDR1 SGHTA, CDR2 FQGNSA. The CDR3 is made up of 16 amino acids. With 6 bases removed from V and 7 bases from J, the gap between germline ends came to 21 bases. The CDR3 region is CASRPGTLLEGEKLFF. The CDR3, as DNA: TGTGCCAGCAGACCCGGGACACTCCTCGAGGGTGAAAAACTGTTTTTT.

This clone was detected a few times. The chain combines TRBV6-1 with TRBJ1-2; a possible D gene is TRBD1 (5 bases). The V end lost 6 bases, the J end lost 2 bases, and 10 bases lay between the germline ends. The CDR3 is made up of 13 amino acids. CDR1 MNHNS and CDR2 SASEGT come from the germline V gene. The CDR3: CASSHDRNYGYTF. DNA for the CDR3: TGTGCCAGCAGCCACGACAGAAACTATGGCTACACCTTC.

The chain employs TRBV4-1 and TRBJ2-5, with 16 bases matching TRBD2. This CDR3 is built from 17 residues. CDR1 and CDR2 (germline): MGHRA, YSYEKL. V dropped 5 bases and J dropped 5; count of bases not matched to a gene: 8. CDR3 sequence reads: CASSSQGLAGGQETQYF. As DNA, the CDR3 is TGCGCCAGCAGCTCCCAGGGACTAGCGGGAGGGCAGGAGACCCAGTACTTC.

This clone was counted only a few times. This chain uses TRBV19 with TRBJ2-1; 13 nucleotides align to TRBD2. Germline values: CDR1 LNHDA, CDR2 SQIVND (reference sequence). The CDR3 spans 18 residues. J lost 7 bases, V lost 5 bases, and 14 bases had no gene match. The CDR3 loop is CASSVGLAGANTGNEQFF. DNA for the CDR3: TGTGCCAGTAGTGTAGGACTAGCGGGGGCAAACACAGGGAATGAGCAGTTCTTC.

This chain links TRBV14 with TRBJ2-5, with TRBD2 matching over 7 bases. The germline gives CDR1 SGHDN, CDR2 FVKESK. The CDR3 contains 14 residues. Unmatched junction bases numbered 3, after V lost 0 bases and J lost 5 bases. Written as DNA, the CDR3 is TGTGCCAGCAGCCAAGACGGGAGGTGGGAGACCCAGTACTTC. Protein product: CASSQDGRWETQYF.

The chain recombines TRBV19 with TRBJ1-1; D is unclear. The germline V gene encodes CDR1 LNHDA and CDR2 SQIVND (reference sequence). There are 14 residues in the CDR3. Trimming took 2 bases from V and 4 from J, leaving 11 bases between them. The CDR3 DNA follows: TGTGCCAGTAGTATACGGCCGAGGCTCACTGAAGCTTTCTTT. It encodes CASSIRPRLTEAFF.

The chain combines TRBV4-3 with TRBJ1-1, with D perhaps matching TRBD1 (6 bases). The germline V gene has CDR1 LGHNA and CDR2 YSLEER. The CDR3 contains 17 residues. The V end lost 0 bases, the J end lost 6 bases, and 20 bases lay between the germline ends. Here the CDR3 DNA reads TGCGCCAGCAGCCAAGATGCCCGGGACAACAAATCCCCTGAAGCTTTCTTT. This gives the protein CASSQDARDNKSPEAFF.

This clone was observed a few times. This rearrangement joins TRBV15 to TRBJ2-1; 7 bases fit TRBD1. Germline V CDR1 and CDR2: LNHNV, YYDKDF (reference sequence). The CDR3 totals 15 residues. J lost 14 bases, V lost 0 bases, and 13 bases had no gene match. The CDR3 loop is CATSRDSGGFLHKFF. Here the CDR3 DNA reads TGTGCCACCAGCAGAGATTCAGGGGGATTTCTGCATAAGTTCTTC.

CDR3 loop: CASSPLGARETQYF. In DNA form, the CDR3 reads TGTGCCAGCAGCCCGCTAGGGGCACGGGAGACCCAGTACTTC. This sequence joins TRBV7-7 and TRBJ2-5, with D possibly TRBD1 on 5 matching bases. Between the trimmed V and J ends, which lost 5 bases and 5 bases, there was a span of 15 bases. Germline CDR1 is SSHAT and CDR2 is FNYEAQ (reference sequence). The CDR3 has 14 residues.

The chain carries TRBV11-2 and TRBJ2-6; TRBD2 is a possible D gene (5 bases). Germline assignment: CDR1 SGHAT and CDR2 FQNNGV. The CDR3 runs to 18 residues. V lost 6 bases and J 0 bases, leaving 18 bases between the germline ends. This CDR3 is CASRALRRKSSGANVLTF. CDR3 DNA sequence: TGTGCCAGCAGGGCCCTGAGGAGGAAGAGCTCTGGGGCCAACGTCCTGACTTTC.

This chain joins TRBV5-1 and TRBJ1-6; the D is unclear. The CDR3 runs 14 residues. CDR1 is SGHRS and CDR2 is YFSETQ in the germline V gene. V gave up 2 bases and J gave up 10 bases, with 13 bases separating them. CDR3 DNA sequence: TGCGCCAGCAGCTTAGGCAATCCGGGGTCACCCCTCCACTTT. Translation: CASSLGNPGSPLHF.

The chain is built from TRBV7-9 and TRBJ1-1; D is undetermined. Trimming stripped 4 bases from V and 5 bases from J, with 17 bases between. CDR3 length equals 15 residues. CDR1 SEHNR and CDR2 FQNEAQ come from the germline V gene (reference sequence). The CDR3 sequence is CASSSRSGGLTEAFF. CDR3 sequence (DNA): TGTGCCAGCAGCTCCAGATCGGGAGGGCTAACTGAAGCTTTCTTT.

The rearrangement links TRBV5-8 to TRBJ2-2, with unresolved D. This CDR3 is 14 amino acids long. Germline V gene lookup returns CDR1 SGHTS and CDR2 YDEGEE. V was pared by 0 bases and J by 3 bases, with 6 bases between. In nucleotides, the CDR3 is TGTGCCAGCAGCTTGGGGGCCCACACCGGGGAGCTGTTTTTT. Amino acid sequence: CASSLGAHTGELFF.

This chain joins TRBV11-2 and TRBJ2-1; the D gene is possibly TRBD1 (6 bases). The germline V gene has CDR1 SGHAT and CDR2 FQNNGV. The CDR3 has 15 amino acids. The ends were cut back, 0 bases at V and 9 bases at J, with 15 bases in the middle. The CDR3 nucleotides are TGTGCCAGCAGCTTAGAGGCCGTACAGGGCGGTGAGCAGTTCTTC. It translates to CASSLEAVQGGEQFF.

This clone was detected only once. This rearrangement joins TRBV5-4 to TRBJ2-7, with a possible D match to TRBD1 (5 bases). V was shortened by 5 bases and J by 3 bases, with 21 bases between the two germline ends. Per the germline V gene, CDR1 is SGHNT and CDR2 is YYREEE (reference sequence). This CDR3 comprises 16 residues. CDR3 DNA: TGTGCCAGCAGAACCGACCTCAAATTACAGGTCTACGAGCAGTACTTC. Translating it yields CASRTDLKLQVYEQYF.

This clone has only one observation. V and J are TRBV5-6 and TRBJ2-5; D not resolved. From germline, CDR1 is SGHDT and CDR2 YYEEEE. The CDR3 contains 15 residues. V was shortened by 1 base and J by 5 bases, with 15 bases between the two germline ends. CDR3 amino acids: CASSLLGPERETQYF. In DNA, the CDR3 is TGTGCCAGCAGCTTGCTGGGTCCTGAGAGGGAGACCCAGTACTTC.

J is TRBJ2-7 and V is TRBV29-1; D is possibly TRBD2 (5 bases). The V end lost 3 bases, the J end lost 0 bases, and 12 bases lay between the germline ends. Germline assignment: CDR1 SQVTM and CDR2 ANQGSEA. The CDR3 runs 14 residues. CDR3 coding DNA: TGCAGCGTTGACCGGGATCATCTCTCCTACGAGCAGTACTTC. Translated, it gives CSVDRDHLSYEQYF.

The V call is TRBV7-3, the J call TRBJ1-1; tentative D call: TRBD1 (5 bases). Looked up from germline, CDR1 is SGHTA and CDR2 is FQGTGA. V was shortened by 1 base and J by 4 bases, with 10 bases between the two germline ends. The CDR3 is made up of 14 amino acids. In DNA, the CDR3 is TGTGCCAGCAGCTTAAACCCCGGGGGCACTGAAGCTTTCTTT. Its translation: CASSLNPGGTEAFF.

The gene calls are TRBV7-3 and TRBJ2-1; D is perhaps TRBD2 (6 bases). Germline V gene data show CDR1 as SGHTA and CDR2 as FQGTGA. CDR3 length: 14 residues. V was pared by 1 base and J by 9 bases, with 13 bases between. CDR3 loop: CASSLSGKSSEQFF. The CDR3 DNA is TGTGCCAGCAGCTTAAGCGGGAAGTCGAGTGAGCAGTTCTTC.

This clone was seen just once. The rearrangement uses TRBV6-5 and TRBJ2-1; possibly TRBD1 for D (5 bases). Germline lookup yields CDR1 MNHEY and CDR2 SVGAGI. V was pared by 4 bases and J by 5 bases, with 9 bases between. The CDR3 spans 13 residues. CDR3 region: CASSLRQHNEQFF. Written as DNA, the CDR3 is TGTGCCAGCAGTTTAAGACAGCACAATGAGCAGTTCTTC.

The CDR3 nucleotides are TGCGCCAGCAGATCCAGGGCTGACAATTCACCCCTCCACTTT. Protein: CASRSRADNSPLHF. The rearrangement uses TRBV5-1 and TRBJ1-6, with a weak D call TRBD1 (5 bases). Deletions cut 5 bases from V and 7 bases from J, with 13 bases between. Germline V gene sequence: CDR1 SGHRS, CDR2 YFSETQ. This CDR3 is 14 amino acids long.

This rearrangement joins TRBV6-1 to TRBJ1-2; no reliable D call. Trimming took off 8 bases at V and 6 bases at J, with 10 bases between the two ends. The CDR3 has 11 amino acids. The germline gives CDR1 MNHNS, CDR2 SASEGT. The CDR3 DNA reads as TGTGCCAGCGGGAGATCTGATGGCTACACCTTC. It encodes CASGRSDGYTF.

The CDR3 region has the DNA TGTGCCACCAGCACGGGACAGTCCTTGGACGAGCAGTACTTC. The encoded protein is CATSTGQSLDEQYF. The V call is TRBV15, the J call TRBJ2-7, with TRBD1 matching 7 bases. The CDR3 is made up of 14 amino acids. The germline V gene has CDR1 LNHNV and CDR2 YYDKDF (reference sequence). V shed 4 bases, J shed 5 bases, and the junction held 8 bases outside the gene matches.

The chain recombines TRBV28 with TRBJ2-3; 8 bases agree with TRBD2. In germline, CDR1 is MDHEN, CDR2 SYDVKM. Germline trimming cut 4 bases from V and 6 bases from J; bases unmatched to any gene: 6. The CDR3 extends over 14 amino acids. The chain's CDR3 is CASSSNERGDTQYF. In nucleotides, the CDR3 is TGTGCCAGCAGTTCAAATGAGCGGGGGGATACGCAGTATTTT.

The chain carries TRBV13 and TRBJ1-4; D gene uncertain. The germline V and J ends were trimmed by 5 bases and 6 bases, with 13 bases remaining between them. Germline V gene sequence: CDR1 PRHDT, CDR2 FYEKMQ (reference sequence). This CDR3 has 14 residues. CDR3 sequence (DNA): TGTGCCAGCAGCCGCGAGGGAATTTATGAAAAACTGTTTTTT. It is translated as CASSREGIYEKLFF. Drawing the rest from reference TRBV13 and TRBJ1-4, the complete variable domain is AAGVIQSPRHLIKEKRETATLKCYPIPRHDTVYWYQQGPGQDPQFLISFYEKMQSDKGSIPDRFSAQQFSDYHSELNMSSLELGDSALYFCASSREGIYEKLFFGSGTQLSVL.

This sequence joins TRBV11-1 and TRBJ2-7; D unresolved. The CDR3 runs to 15 residues. Germline CDR1 is SGHAT and CDR2 is FQDESV (reference sequence). Trimming took 5 bases from V and 6 from J, leaving 20 bases between them. This CDR3 is CASSQPRLPPGEQYF. The CDR3 DNA follows: TGTGCCAGCAGCCAACCCCGCCTCCCGCCAGGCGAGCAGTACTTC.

This clone was seen a handful of times. The genes are TRBV2 and TRBJ1-2; D may be TRBD1 (5 bases). The CDR3 sequence is 12 residues long. V was shortened by 8 bases and J by 8 bases, with 15 bases between the two germline ends. Germline lookup yields CDR1 SNHLY and CDR2 FYNNEI. CDR3 bases: TGTGCCAGCCAAAGGGGAGGGCAAGGCTACACCTTC. Translated: CASQRGGQGYTF.